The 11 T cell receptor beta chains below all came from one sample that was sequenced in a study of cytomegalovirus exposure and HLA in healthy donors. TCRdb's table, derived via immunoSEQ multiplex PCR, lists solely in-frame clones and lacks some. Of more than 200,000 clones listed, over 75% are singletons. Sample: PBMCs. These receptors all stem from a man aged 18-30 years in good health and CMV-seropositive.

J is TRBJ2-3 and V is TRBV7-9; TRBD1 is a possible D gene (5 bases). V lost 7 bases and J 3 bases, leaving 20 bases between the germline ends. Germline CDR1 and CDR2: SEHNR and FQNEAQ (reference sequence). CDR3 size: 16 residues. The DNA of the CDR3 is TGTGCCAGCACCCCCTCACCAGGGATGGAGACAGATACGCAGTATTTT. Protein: CASTPSPGMETDTQYF.

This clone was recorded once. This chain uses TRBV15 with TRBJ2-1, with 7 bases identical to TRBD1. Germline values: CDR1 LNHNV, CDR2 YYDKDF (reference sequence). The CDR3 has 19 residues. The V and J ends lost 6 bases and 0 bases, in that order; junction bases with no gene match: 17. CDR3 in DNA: TGTGCCACCAGGAGCAGGTTGGGGACAGCGATGAGCTCCTACAATGAGCAGTTCTTC. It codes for CATRSRLGTAMSSYNEQFF.

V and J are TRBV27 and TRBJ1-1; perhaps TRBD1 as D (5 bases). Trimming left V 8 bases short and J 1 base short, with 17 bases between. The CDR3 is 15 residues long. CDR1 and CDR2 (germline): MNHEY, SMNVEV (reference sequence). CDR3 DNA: TGTGCCAGCCTAACCGCAGCCGGGACGAACACTGAAGCTTTCTTT. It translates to CASLTAAGTNTEAFF.

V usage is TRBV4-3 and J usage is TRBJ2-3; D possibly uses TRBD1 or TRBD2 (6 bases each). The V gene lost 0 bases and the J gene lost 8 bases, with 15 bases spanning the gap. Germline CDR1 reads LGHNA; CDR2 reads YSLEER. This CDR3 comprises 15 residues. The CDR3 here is CASSQDGPGGRTQYF. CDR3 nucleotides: TGCGCCAGCAGCCAAGATGGCCCTGGGGGGCGTACGCAGTATTTT.

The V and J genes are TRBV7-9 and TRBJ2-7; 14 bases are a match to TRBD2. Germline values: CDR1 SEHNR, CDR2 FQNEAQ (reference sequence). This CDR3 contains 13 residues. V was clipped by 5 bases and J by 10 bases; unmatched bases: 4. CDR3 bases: TGTGCCAGCAGCACGGGACTAGCGGGAGATCAGTACTTC. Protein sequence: CASSTGLAGDQYF. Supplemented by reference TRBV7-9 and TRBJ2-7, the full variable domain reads DTGVSQNPRHKITKRGQNVTFRCDPISEHNRLYWYRQTLGQGPEFLTYFQNEAQLEKSRLLSDRFSAERPKGSFSTLEIQRTEQGDSAMYLCASSTGLAGDQYFGPGTRLTVT.

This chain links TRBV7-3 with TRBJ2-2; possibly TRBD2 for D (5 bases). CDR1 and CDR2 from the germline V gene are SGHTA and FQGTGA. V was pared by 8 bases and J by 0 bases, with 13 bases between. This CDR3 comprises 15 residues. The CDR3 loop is CASQAGGANTGELFF. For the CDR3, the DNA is TGTGCCAGCCAGGCGGGCGGCGCGAACACCGGGGAGCTGTTTTTT.

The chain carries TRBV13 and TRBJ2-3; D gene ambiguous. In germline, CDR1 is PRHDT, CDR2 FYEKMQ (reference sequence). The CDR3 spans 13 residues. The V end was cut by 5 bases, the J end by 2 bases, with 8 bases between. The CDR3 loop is CASSLPYTDTQYF. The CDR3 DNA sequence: TGTGCCAGCAGCCTACCATACACAGATACGCAGTATTTT.

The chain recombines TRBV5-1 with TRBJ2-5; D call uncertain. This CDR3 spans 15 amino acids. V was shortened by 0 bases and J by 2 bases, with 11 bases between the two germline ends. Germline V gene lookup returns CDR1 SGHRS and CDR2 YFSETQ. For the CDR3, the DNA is TGCGCCAGCAGCTTGGAGGCAGGACCACAAGAGACCCAGTACTTC. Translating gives CASSLEAGPQETQYF.

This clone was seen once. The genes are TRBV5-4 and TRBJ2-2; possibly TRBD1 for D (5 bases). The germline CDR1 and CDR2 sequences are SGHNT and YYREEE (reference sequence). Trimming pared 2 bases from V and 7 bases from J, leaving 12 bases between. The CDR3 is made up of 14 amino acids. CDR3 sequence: CASSFGQDNGELFF. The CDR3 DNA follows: TGTGCCAGCAGCTTCGGCCAGGACAACGGGGAGCTGTTTTTT. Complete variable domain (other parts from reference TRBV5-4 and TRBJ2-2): ETGVTQSPTHLIKTRGQQVTLRCSSQSGHNTVSWYQQALGQGPQFIFQYYREEENGRGNFPPRFSGLQFPNYSSELNVNALELDDSALYLCASSFGQDNGELFFGEGSRLTVL.

CDR3 sequence: CASSFAQGEAFF. DNA for the CDR3: TGTGCCAGCAGCTTCGCCCAGGGTGAAGCTTTCTTT. This chain joins TRBV5-5 and TRBJ1-1, with a tentative D call TRBD1 (5 bases). With 2 bases removed from V and 7 bases from J, the gap between germline ends came to 9 bases. The length of the CDR3 is 12 residues. Germline assignment: CDR1 SGHKS and CDR2 YYEKEE (reference sequence).

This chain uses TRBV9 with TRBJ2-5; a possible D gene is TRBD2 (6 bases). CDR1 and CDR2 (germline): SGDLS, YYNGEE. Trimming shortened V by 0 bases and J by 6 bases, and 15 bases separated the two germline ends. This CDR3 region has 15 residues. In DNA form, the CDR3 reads TGTGCCAGCAGCGTAGCTACGGCGGGAACCCAGACCCAGTACTTC. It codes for CASSVATAGTQTQYF. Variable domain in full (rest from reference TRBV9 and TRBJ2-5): DSGVTQTPKHLITATGQRVTLRCSPRSGDLSVYWYQQSLDQGLQFLIQYYNGEERAKGNILERFSAQQFPDLHSELNLSSLELGDSALYFCASSVATAGTQTQYFGPGTRLLVL.